This T cell receptor (beta chain) was documented in a study of technical replicates of blood from a handful of donors (dated by TCRdb to about 2017). Taken from cysteine to phenylalanine, the CDR3 has 16 residues. Just CDR3 DNA is preserved here, 48 bases in frame from base 1. Clipping removes 5 bases from V and 0 bases from J, with 9 as the unmatched junction base count. In the germline V gene, CDR1 corresponds to SGHAT and CDR2 to FQNNGV. Turning to this clone: The clone's antigen remains unknown. Base-call qualities are not available, and no considerably larger clone is one nucleotide away.

Receptors were amplified or captured by the immunoSEQ multiplex PCR assay. As stored in TCRdb, this immuneACCESS dataset retains in-frame rearrangements with V and J assigned. A fraction of the clones does not appear; measured against another copy, unresolved V genes explain less than half of the discrepancy, and the remainder lacks a known reason. For this sample there are around 54,000 clones; 95% to 96% appear just once. About 0.39% of the sample rests with the top ten. The sequence links TRBV11-2 to TRBJ2-5; 7 central bases correspond to TRBD2. What was sequenced was T cells isolated from PBMCs. The receptor's source is a human donor in good health. The encoded CDR3 is CASSNPSGGYQETQYF. The DNA sequence reads TGTGCCAGCAGCAACCCTAGCGGAGGGTACCAAGAGACCCAGTACTTC.